These T cell receptor beta chains were read from a single sample in a study of human T cells and chemical hapten exposure. MiXCR, run by TCRdb on the RACE reads, gives a single entry per CDR3 protein. The sample has about 87,000 distinct CDR3 sequences, around 10% seen once. The sequenced sample was whole blood, obtained in connection with sensitization to the hapten diphenylcyclopropenone (DPC). These receptors originate from a woman aged 40-49 years with alopecia areata. Some clones in this sample may be carry-over from other donors' samples. Each CDR3 is given with its conserved first and last residue. Each record gives: V gene, J gene, D gene, clone size, CDR3 DNA, CDR3 protein. A D gene is named only where the DNA matches it firmly. Some rows have no size entry. The others give once, few or many, or a class for an expanded clone.

v_gene: TRBV5-6
j_gene: TRBJ1-1
d_gene: -
abundance: -
CDR3nt: TGTGCCAGCAGCCCGGGACCGATTGAAGCTTTCTTT
CDR3aa: CASSPGPIEAFF

v_gene: TRBV7-8
j_gene: TRBJ2-2
d_gene: TRBD1
abundance: once
CDR3nt: TGTGCCAGCAGCTGGGGACAGGGAAGTTTCACCGGGGAGCTGTTTTTT
CDR3aa: CASSWGQGSFTGELFF

v_gene: TRBV30
j_gene: TRBJ1-2
d_gene: -
abundance: few
CDR3nt: TGTGCCTGGAATCGTGGGTTTACCTATGGCTACACCTTC
CDR3aa: CAWNRGFTYGYTF

v_gene: TRBV29-1
j_gene: TRBJ1-3
d_gene: -
abundance: -
CDR3nt: TGCAGCGTCGGGGGAGGAAACACCATATATTTT
CDR3aa: CSVGGGNTIYF

v_gene: TRBV6-6
j_gene: TRBJ2-7
d_gene: -
abundance: -
CDR3nt: TGTGCCAGCAGTTACTCTATCCGGAACGAGCAGTACTTC
CDR3aa: CASSYSIRNEQYF

v_gene: TRBV7-9
j_gene: TRBJ2-7
d_gene: -
abundance: -
CDR3nt: TGTGCCAGCAGCCCCGGGACTTCTTTAGAGCAGTACTTC
CDR3aa: CASSPGTSLEQYF

v_gene: TRBV3-1
j_gene: TRBJ2-7
d_gene: -
abundance: many
CDR3nt: TGTGCCAGCAGCCCCAATTTCTACGAGCAGTACTTC
CDR3aa: CASSPNFYEQYF

v_gene: TRBV6-2/TRBV6-3
j_gene: TRBJ2-3
d_gene: TRBD2
abundance: -
CDR3nt: TGTGCCAGCAGTTACTCGAGTAAAGCGGGGGGGCTTCAAGGGTACACAGATACGCAGTATTTT
CDR3aa: CASSYSSKAGGLQGYTDTQYF

v_gene: TRBV5-4
j_gene: TRBJ1-2
d_gene: -
abundance: many
CDR3nt: TGTGCCAGCAGCCAGGAAGCTAACTATGGCTACACCTTC
CDR3aa: CASSQEANYGYTF

v_gene: TRBV28
j_gene: TRBJ1-5
d_gene: -
abundance: -
CDR3nt: TGTGCCAGCAGCTCCTCCTCAGGGGCTCATCAGCCCCAGCATTTT
CDR3aa: CASSSSSGAHQPQHF